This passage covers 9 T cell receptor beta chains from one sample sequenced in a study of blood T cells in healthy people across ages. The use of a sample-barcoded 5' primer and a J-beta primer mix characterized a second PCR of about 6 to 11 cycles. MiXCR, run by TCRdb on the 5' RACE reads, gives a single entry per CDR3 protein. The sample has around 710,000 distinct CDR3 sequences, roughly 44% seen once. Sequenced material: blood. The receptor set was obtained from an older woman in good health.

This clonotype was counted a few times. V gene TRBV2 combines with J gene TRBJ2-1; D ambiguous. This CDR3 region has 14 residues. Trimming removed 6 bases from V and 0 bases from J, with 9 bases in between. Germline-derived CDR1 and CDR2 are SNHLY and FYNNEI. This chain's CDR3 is CASRRESSYNEQFF. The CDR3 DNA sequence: TGTGCCAGCAGGCGAGAGAGCTCCTACAATGAGCAGTTCTTC.

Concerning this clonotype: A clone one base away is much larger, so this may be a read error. The CDR3 nucleotides are TGTACCAGCAGTTACGGACACAGAGAAGCTGGGGCCAACGTCCTGACTTTC. Translating gives CTSSYGHREAGANVLTF. V gene TRBV6-6 combines with J gene TRBJ2-6; possibly TRBD1 for D (5 bases). Germline-derived CDR1 and CDR2 are MNHNY and SVGAGI (reference sequence). The CDR3 runs to 17 residues.

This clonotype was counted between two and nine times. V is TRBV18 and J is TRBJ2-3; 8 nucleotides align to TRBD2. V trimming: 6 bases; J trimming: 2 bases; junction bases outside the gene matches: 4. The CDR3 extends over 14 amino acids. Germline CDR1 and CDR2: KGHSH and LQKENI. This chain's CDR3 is CASSQLADTDTQYF. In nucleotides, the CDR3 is TGTGCCAGCTCGCAACTAGCGGACACAGATACGCAGTATTTT.

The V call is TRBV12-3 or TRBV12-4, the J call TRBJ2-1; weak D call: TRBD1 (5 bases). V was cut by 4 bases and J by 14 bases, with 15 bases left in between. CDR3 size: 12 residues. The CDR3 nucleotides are TGTGCCAGCAGTTCATCTCAGGGCCGGGAGTTCTTC. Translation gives CASSSSQGREFF.

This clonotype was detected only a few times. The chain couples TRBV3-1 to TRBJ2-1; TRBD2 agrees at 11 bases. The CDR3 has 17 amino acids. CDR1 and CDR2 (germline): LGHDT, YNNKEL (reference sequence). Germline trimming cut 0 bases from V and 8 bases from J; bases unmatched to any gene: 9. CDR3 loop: CASSQEWVAGGRDEQFF. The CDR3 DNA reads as TGTGCCAGCAGCCAAGAATGGGTAGCGGGAGGGCGAGATGAGCAGTTCTTC.

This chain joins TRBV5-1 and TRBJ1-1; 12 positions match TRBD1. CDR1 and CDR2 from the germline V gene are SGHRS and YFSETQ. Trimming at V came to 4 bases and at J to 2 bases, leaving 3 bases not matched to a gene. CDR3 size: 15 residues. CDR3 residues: CASSVGTGGNTEAFF. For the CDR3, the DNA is TGCGCCAGCAGCGTGGGGACAGGGGGCAACACTGAAGCTTTCTTT.

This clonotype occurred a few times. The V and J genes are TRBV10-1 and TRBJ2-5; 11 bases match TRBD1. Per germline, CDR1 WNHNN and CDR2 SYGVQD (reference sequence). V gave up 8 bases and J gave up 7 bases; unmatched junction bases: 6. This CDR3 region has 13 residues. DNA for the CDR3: TGCGCCAGCGGTCCGGGACAGGGGGTGACCCAGTACTTC. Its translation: CASGPGQGVTQYF.

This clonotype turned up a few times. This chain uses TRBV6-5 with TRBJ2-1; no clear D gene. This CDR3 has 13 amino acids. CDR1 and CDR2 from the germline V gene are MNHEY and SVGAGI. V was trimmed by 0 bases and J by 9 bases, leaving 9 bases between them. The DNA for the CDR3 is TGTGCCAGCAGTTACTCGGTAGGGCTTGAGCAGTTCTTC. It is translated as CASSYSVGLEQFF.

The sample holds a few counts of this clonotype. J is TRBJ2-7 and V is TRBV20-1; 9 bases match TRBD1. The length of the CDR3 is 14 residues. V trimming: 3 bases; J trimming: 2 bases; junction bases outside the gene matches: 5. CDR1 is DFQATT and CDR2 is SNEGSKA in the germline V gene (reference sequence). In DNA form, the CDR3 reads TGCAGTGCTAGGCAAGGGACAGGGCCCTACGAGCAGTACTTC. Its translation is CSARQGTGPYEQYF.